This TCR beta chain was captured in a study of identical twins. TCRdb re-analysed the 5' RACE reads in MiXCR, keeping a single row per CDR3 protein. The table lists 550,000 to 700,000 distinct CDR3 sequences, about 20% of them singletons. This clonotype has only a few counts. The same sample was also studied in work on T cells expressing NK-cell markers. As that study records: Whether expanded NKG2C+ T cell clones were HCMV specific stayed uncertain.

Sequenced material: PBMCs. The TCR sequence derives from a woman between 18 and 30 years old in good health.

This CDR3 is CASSLQQGGEKLFF. The CDR3 DNA reads TGTGCCAGCAGTTTACAACAGGGGGGAGAAAAACTGTTTTTT. The chain carries TRBV12-3 or TRBV12-4 and TRBJ1-4; 8 bases align to TRBD1. The CDR3 consists of 14 residues. The V and J ends lost 2 bases and 8 bases, in that order; junction bases with no gene match: 4.